This T cell receptor (beta chain) emerged from a study of blood T cell repertoires in COVID-19. Overall study: The samples span acute and convalescent COVID-19 from the United States, Italy and Spain. PBMCs, B-cell-depleted T cells, or T cells provided the cDNA or gDNA that made up the material.

This CDR3 spans 17 amino acids. J lost 3 bases, V lost 6 bases, and 12 bases had no gene match. CDR1 and CDR2 (germline): LGHDT, YNNKEL (reference sequence). In the source study's methods: The assay estimated nucleated cells by amplifying reference gene primers. Assay used: immunoSEQ multiplex PCR; TCRdb lists only in-frame clones, some missing. That table is the source of V, J and clone size, and D and trimming were worked out from the DNA. The sample lists approximately 230,000 clones; roughly nine tenths were seen once. The chain joins TRBV3-1 (or the pseudogene TRBV3-2) to TRBJ2-2; TRBD2 aligns across 8 bases. The TCR sequence derives from a young man with active or convalescent COVID-19. Sequencing used peripheral blood. This chain's CDR3 is CASRAPLAGRDTGELFF. The CDR3 DNA is TGTGCCAGCAGAGCTCCATTAGCGGGGAGGGACACCGGGGAGCTGTTTTTT.